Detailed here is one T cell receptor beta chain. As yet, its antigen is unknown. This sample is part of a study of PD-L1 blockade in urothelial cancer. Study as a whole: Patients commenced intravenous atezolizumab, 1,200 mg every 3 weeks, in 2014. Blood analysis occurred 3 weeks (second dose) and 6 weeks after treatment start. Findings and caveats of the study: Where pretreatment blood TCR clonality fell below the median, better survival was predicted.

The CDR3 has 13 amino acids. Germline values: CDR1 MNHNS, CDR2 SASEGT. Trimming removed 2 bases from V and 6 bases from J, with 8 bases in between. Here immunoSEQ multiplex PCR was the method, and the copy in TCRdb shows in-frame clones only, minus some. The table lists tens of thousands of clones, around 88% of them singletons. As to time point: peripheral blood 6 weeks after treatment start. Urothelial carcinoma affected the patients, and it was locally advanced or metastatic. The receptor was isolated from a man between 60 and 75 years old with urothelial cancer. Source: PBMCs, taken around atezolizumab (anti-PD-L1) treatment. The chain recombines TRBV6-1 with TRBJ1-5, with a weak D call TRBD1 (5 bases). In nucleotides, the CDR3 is TGTGCCAGCAGTGAACAGGGTTCTCAGCCCCAGCATTTT. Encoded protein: CASSEQGSQPQHF.